A single sample is the source of the 19 T cell receptor beta chains below, sequenced in a study of beta chain features in type 1 diabetes. Study outcomes and limitations: A moderate, significant TCRB CDR3 shortening appeared in type 1 diabetes across four CD4+ subsets.

The whole isolated RNA underwent reverse transcription, so sequencing captured expressed TCRB transcripts. The assay was immunoSEQ multiplex PCR, and TCRdb's table has in-frame clones only and misses some. The sample carries some 350,000 clones, about 13% recorded once. Which antigens these TCRs recognize remains unknown. Sequencing was carried out using naive CD4+ T cells from blood. These receptors were taken from a woman aged 18-29 years with type 1 diabetes.

As regards this clone: This specimen includes other DNA sequences encoding the same CDR3. This chain links TRBV7-2 with TRBJ2-2; a weak D match, TRBD2 (6 bases). Germline assignment: CDR1 SGHTA and CDR2 FQGNSA. Deletions cut 8 bases from V and 2 bases from J, with 9 bases between. The CDR3 is made up of 13 amino acids. The chain's CDR3 is CASRLGNTGELFF. The CDR3 DNA follows: TGTGCCAGCCGACTAGGAAACACCGGGGAGCTGTTTTTT. The variable domain in full, completed from reference TRBV7-2 and TRBJ2-2, reads GAGVSQSPSNKVTEKGKDVELRCDPISGHTALYWYRQSLGQGLEFLIYFQGNSAPDKSGLPSDRFSAERTGGSVSTLTIQRTQQEDSAVYLCASRLGNTGELFFGEGSRLTVL.

The table lists this clone with a few counts. V and J are TRBV9 and TRBJ2-1, with D maybe TRBD1 (6 bases). Germline V gene data show CDR1 as SGDLS and CDR2 as YYNGEE. This CDR3 region has 14 residues. Trimming removed 3 bases at V and 4 bases at J, with 11 bases between. The CDR3 coding sequence is TGTGCCAGCAGCGGCCTTGGACAGTACAATGAGCAGTTCTTC. Its protein product is CASSGLGQYNEQFF.

This clone was found a few times. This chain uses TRBV29-1 with TRBJ1-4, with a weak D call TRBD1 (5 bases). Per germline, CDR1 SQVTM and CDR2 ANQGSEA. V shed 4 bases and J shed 5 bases, with 8 bases lying between them. This CDR3 region has 12 residues. This chain's CDR3 is CSVGGPNEKLFF. Written as DNA, the CDR3 is TGCAGCGTTGGGGGCCCGAATGAAAAACTGTTTTTT.

As concerns this clone: Other DNA sequences in the same sample also yield this CDR3. The chain combines TRBV5-6 with TRBJ2-1; no definite D call. Germline V gives CDR1 SGHDT, CDR2 YYEEEE. The CDR3 has 11 residues. The ends were cut back, 1 base at V and 9 bases at J, with 5 bases in the middle. CDR3 bases: TGTGCCAGCAGCTTGTTGGCTGAGCAGTTCTTC. This sequence encodes CASSLLAEQFF.

The chain is built from TRBV5-4 and TRBJ2-5; TRBD2 matches at 8 bases. The CDR3 has 14 residues. Looked up from germline, CDR1 is SGHNT and CDR2 is YYREEE (reference sequence). With 4 bases clipped from V and 3 bases from J, the junction kept 5 bases outside the gene matches. CDR3 in DNA: TGTGCCAGCAGCATAGGACTAGCCGAAGAGACCCAGTACTTC. Its protein is CASSIGLAEETQYF.

This clone has more than one count but fewer than ten. The genes are TRBV7-2 and TRBJ2-5; no clear D. The CDR3 is 16 residues long. The ends were cut back, 0 bases at V and 4 bases at J, with 15 bases in the middle. Germline V lookup: CDR1 SGHTA, CDR2 FQGNSA. This CDR3 is CASSLARVLLGETQYF. CDR3 nucleotide sequence: TGTGCCAGCAGCTTAGCGCGAGTCCTCCTAGGAGAGACCCAGTACTTC.

This chain's CDR3 is CASRLGGPYNEQFF. The CDR3 DNA reads as TGTGCCAGCCGTTTAGGCGGGCCCTACAATGAGCAGTTCTTC. The chain combines TRBV2 with TRBJ2-1; D is possibly TRBD2 (5 bases). CDR3 length: 14 residues. With 8 bases removed from V and 2 bases from J, the gap between germline ends came to 13 bases. Germline V gives CDR1 SNHLY, CDR2 FYNNEI.

The chain couples TRBV7-2 to TRBJ1-1, with 10 nucleotides matching TRBD1. Trimming removed 5 bases from V and 2 bases from J; junction bases left unmatched: 5. The V gene's germline CDR1 is SGHTA and CDR2 FQGNSA. The CDR3 spans 15 residues. Here the CDR3 reads CASSPTGGENTEAFF. The CDR3 region has the DNA TGTGCCAGCAGCCCGACAGGGGGCGAAAACACTGAAGCTTTCTTT.

Only a few counts were recorded for this clone. This sequence joins TRBV28 and TRBJ2-6; D may be TRBD2 (6 bases). The V and J ends lost 7 bases and 2 bases respectively, with 6 bases between them. CDR3 length: 13 residues. Per the germline V gene, CDR1 is MDHEN and CDR2 is SYDVKM. CDR3 sequence: CASTGAGANVLTF. In nucleotides, the CDR3 is TGTGCCAGCACGGGGGCTGGGGCCAACGTCCTGACTTTC.

In its sample, this clone was seen a few times. The V and J genes are TRBV5-1 and TRBJ1-5; 7 nucleotides agree with TRBD1. The CDR3 has 14 amino acids. V shed 4 bases, J shed 4 bases, and the junction held 5 bases outside the gene matches. The germline V gene encodes CDR1 SGHRS and CDR2 YFSETQ. CDR3 bases: TGCGCCAGCAGCCTGGGACAGCCAAATCAGCCCCAGCATTTT. This translates into CASSLGQPNQPQHF. The full variable domain, rest sourced from reference TRBV5-1 and TRBJ1-5, is KAGVTQTPRYLIKTRGQQVTLSCSPISGHRSVSWYQQTPGQGLQFLFEYFSETQRNKGNFPGRFSGRQFSNSRSEMNVSTLELGDSALYLCASSLGQPNQPQHFGDGTRLSIL.

The chain's CDR3 is CASSQRGSPYNEQFF. In nucleotides, the CDR3 is TGCGCCAGCAGCCAAAGGGGTTCCCCCTACAATGAGCAGTTCTTC. V gene TRBV4-3 combines with J gene TRBJ2-1, with D possibly matching TRBD1 (5 bases). Trimming cost V 2 bases and J 2 bases, with 10 bases left between them. The CDR3 extends over 15 amino acids. Per the germline V gene, CDR1 is LGHNA and CDR2 is YSLEER.

The chain couples TRBV4-2 to TRBJ2-1, with TRBD2 identical over 9 bases. The V and J ends lost 4 bases and 5 bases, in that order; junction bases with no gene match: 9. Germline CDR1 LGHNA, CDR2 YNFKEQ. The CDR3 has 16 amino acids. The CDR3 sequence: CASSRASGTSDNEQFF. The DNA for the CDR3 is TGTGCCAGCAGCCGCGCTAGCGGGACATCGGACAATGAGCAGTTCTTC.

The V and J genes are TRBV28 and TRBJ2-1, with 7 positions matching TRBD2. The junction had 3 bases not matched to a gene; V was cut back by 3 bases and J by 4 bases. This CDR3 comprises 14 residues. The germline V gene encodes CDR1 MDHEN and CDR2 SYDVKM. CDR3 bases: TGTGCCAGCAGTTTGGCTAGCGGATACAATGAGCAGTTCTTC. Its translation is CASSLASGYNEQFF.

This clone was detected a few times. The rearrangement links TRBV10-3 to TRBJ2-3, with D possibly matching TRBD2 (5 bases). The V gene lost 7 bases and the J gene lost 4 bases, with 15 bases spanning the gap. This CDR3 has 14 residues. The V gene's germline CDR1 is ENHRY and CDR2 SYGVKD. The CDR3 loop is CAINDPGSADTQYF. CDR3 in DNA: TGTGCCATCAATGACCCGGGATCGGCAGATACGCAGTATTTT.

This chain joins TRBV5-1 and TRBJ2-1; TRBD2 is a possible D gene (5 bases). V gave up 0 bases and J gave up 1 base, with 8 bases separating them. Per the germline V gene, CDR1 is SGHRS and CDR2 is YFSETQ. This CDR3 has 15 residues. CDR3 loop: CASSLAAGSYNEQFF. For the CDR3, the DNA is TGCGCCAGCAGCTTGGCGGCGGGTTCCTACAATGAGCAGTTCTTC.

There are a few counts of this clone. The rearrangement joins TRBV28 to TRBJ1-5; TRBD1 matches 7 bases. Germline CDR1 and CDR2: MDHEN and SYDVKM. V lost 8 bases to trimming and J lost 6 bases; unmatched junction nucleotides: 7. The CDR3 length is 13 residues. In nucleotides, the CDR3 is TGTGCCAGCGCCCGACAGGGACGTCAGCCCCAGCATTTT. Protein sequence: CASARQGRQPQHF.

This rearrangement joins TRBV7-6 to TRBJ2-1; 13 bases map to TRBD2. The CDR3 has 17 amino acids. The junction had 9 bases not matched to a gene; V was cut back by 5 bases and J by 5 bases. The germline CDR1 and CDR2 sequences are SGHVS and FNYEAQ. CDR3 nucleotide sequence: TGTGCCAGCAGCCCCAGGGGACTAGCGGGGAGGCACAATGAGCAGTTCTTC. Amino acids: CASSPRGLAGRHNEQFF.

The chain couples TRBV2 to TRBJ1-2, with 7 bases that match TRBD1. The CDR3 has 14 residues. Germline CDR1 reads SNHLY; CDR2 reads FYNNEI. The junction had 10 bases not matched to a gene; V was cut back by 4 bases and J by 8 bases. In nucleotides, the CDR3 is TGTGCCAGCAGTGTTCGAGGGGGCGCGGAGGGCTACACCTTC. Amino acid sequence: CASSVRGGAEGYTF.

This chain joins TRBV18 and TRBJ2-7, with D unclear. Germline-derived CDR1 and CDR2 are KGHSH and LQKENI. V dropped 2 bases and J dropped 2 bases, with 10 bases sitting between them. The CDR3 extends over 14 amino acids. The CDR3 DNA reads as TGTGCCAGCTCACCAACTTCTATCACCTACGAGCAGTACTTC. Its translation: CASSPTSITYEQYF.